This TCR beta chain originates from a study of CD8+ T cells in alopecia areata. Study-wide background: In an open-label trial, patients got 5 to 10 mg tofacitinib twice daily. General study findings and limits: Numerous expanded lesional clones remained in scalp and blood during tofacitinib. Across lesional scalp, and particularly alopecia totalis/universalis, clonality surpassed that of normal scalp. Scalp clonality, along with expanded CD8+ clones among the top 100, was significantly decreased by tofacitinib.

This clone was detected only once. What it binds is unknown. Sequencing templates came from extracted RNA that was reverse transcribed into cDNA. Generated by immunoSEQ multiplex PCR, the TCRdb table keeps only in-frame clones and is missing some. The sample has approximately 210,000 clones; approximately 65% are singletons. Per germline, CDR1 SNHLY and CDR2 FYNNEI. This CDR3 is 14 amino acids long. Germline trimming cut 8 bases from V and 0 bases from J; bases unmatched to any gene: 1. As for treatment: oral pan-JAK inhibitor, 5-10 mg twice daily. This sequence joins TRBV2 and TRBJ1-6; 7 bases align to TRBD1. This sample comprised CD4+ T cells sorted from blood, obtained at approximately week 44, from a patient treated with tofacitinib. This sequence originates from a human donor with alopecia areata. The CDR3 sequence: CASRDSSYNSPLHF. For the CDR3, the DNA is TGTGCCAGCCGGGACAGCTCCTATAATTCACCCCTCCACTTT.